Shown below are 4 T cell receptor beta chains from a single sample sequenced in a study of identical twins. Via MiXCR, TCRdb re-called the 5' RACE reads, giving one row per CDR3 protein. The repertoire holds 410,000 or so distinct CDR3 sequences, with less than 20% as singletons. The sequencing input was naive T cells sorted from blood. The receptors here all came from a man aged 45-65 years in good health.

The chain employs TRBV20-1 and TRBJ2-3, with D tentatively TRBD2 (6 bases). Germline CDR1 reads DFQATT; CDR2 reads SNEGSKA (reference sequence). This CDR3 has 11 residues. Deletions cut 3 bases from V and 8 bases from J, with 9 bases between. CDR3 region: CSASPGGTQYF. The CDR3 DNA follows: TGCAGTGCTAGTCCCGGGGGTACGCAGTATTTT.

This clonotype has a count of ten or more. The rearrangement links TRBV20-1 to TRBJ2-3; 8 nucleotides agree with TRBD1. The CDR3 sequence is 14 residues long. Germline V gives CDR1 DFQATT, CDR2 SNEGSKA (reference sequence). J gave up 0 bases and V 2 bases, and 1 base lay outside the gene matches. The CDR3 DNA sequence: TGCAGTGCTAGAAGGACAGGGAGCACAGATACGCAGTATTTT. Its translation is CSARRTGSTDTQYF.

The chain carries TRBV20-1 and TRBJ1-1; D possibly corresponds to TRBD1 (6 bases). The CDR3 sequence is 17 residues long. Trimming took 6 bases from V and 8 from J, leaving 31 bases between them. Germline loops: CDR1 DFQATT, CDR2 SNEGSKA (reference sequence). This CDR3 reads CSATRAGGGLSLYEAFF. The CDR3 DNA follows: TGCAGTGCCACCCGAGCGGGGGGGGGGCTAAGTCTGTACGAAGCTTTCTTT.

This clonotype was recorded a few times. This chain joins TRBV5-1 and TRBJ2-1; D perhaps matches TRBD1 (6 bases). The CDR3 is 13 residues long. Germline V gene data show CDR1 as SGHRS and CDR2 as YFSETQ. Between the trimmed V and J ends, which lost 7 bases and 1 base, there was a span of 9 bases. The CDR3 sequence: CASGQGSYNEQFF. Here the CDR3 DNA reads TGCGCCAGCGGGCAGGGGTCCTACAATGAGCAGTTCTTC.